Sequencing of this T cell receptor (beta chain) was carried out in a study of T cells in Graves' hyperthyroidism and ophthalmopathy (dated by TCRdb to between 2018 and 2021). Regarding the research as a whole: A discovery cohort of about a hundred patients, about 44 with Graves' ophthalmopathy and 55 to 60 with stable Graves' hyperthyroidism, was used to find distinguishing TCR V-J signatures. Whether ophthalmopathy could be predicted prospectively was tested in an independent validation cohort made up of about 20 hyperthyroidism patients plus 17 patients who later progressed to ophthalmopathy. The approximately 100 discovery patients were randomly divided into training and test sets at a 7:3 ratio. In addition, the study compared T-cell repertoires in thyroid tissue and in blood from six Graves' hyperthyroidism patients. Once sampling was done, hyperthyroidism patients were given methimazole at a starting dose of 30 mg daily, whereas ophthalmopathy patients were given high-dose intravenous methylprednisolone. The paper reports TCR Vbeta CDR3 sequencing of roughly 140 peripheral blood samples: approximately 41 ophthalmopathy, under 80 hyperthyroidism and 17 progressor patients. The paper as a whole reports these results and caveats: Most expanded thyroid clonotypes (frequency above 0.001) were also found in blood, which suggests that blood repertoires may mirror thyroid immune responses. A model built on a 13 V-J signature distinguished ophthalmopathy from stable hyperthyroidism, reaching around 90% sensitivity and around 81% specificity in cross-validation and 80%/75% in testing. Sample size was not statistically predetermined, and investigators were not blinded to group allocation. During validation, the model predicted progression to ophthalmopathy a median of roughly 7.1 months ahead of onset, with almost 71% sensitivity and 72.22% specificity.

V is cut back by 9 bases and J by 5 bases, with 13 bases in the junction unmatched. CDR1 and CDR2 are drawn from the germline V gene: MGHDK, SYGVNS. The CDR3 holds 15 amino acids from the cysteine to the phenylalanine. Just CDR3 DNA is preserved here, 45 bases in frame from base 1. The TCR beta CDR3 regions were amplified from the RNA transcripts. A first-round RT-PCR of the TCR CDR3 used the HTBI primer set with the Qiagen OneStep RT-PCR kit. Libraries were constructed in a second round of multiplex PCR, after which size selection and purification were performed. The libraries were sequenced on an Illumina HiSeq2000 using paired-end 100 bp reads. As for the original processing: Raw data were processed with SOAPnuke, discarding reads with adapters, uncalled bases, mean Phred below 15, or no exact constant-primer or identifier match. High-quality paired reads were merged using COPE v1.2.5, and each unique nucleotide sequence was defined as a clonotype. Clonotypes were aligned to IMGT TRBV, TRBD and TRBJ reference segments using MiTCR v1.1. The analysis included only V-J combinations with a frequency above 0.0001, which together covered around 99% of the repertoires. A TCS score was defined as the ratio between F50 (clonal expansion) and ExV (chaos), using BLOSUM62-based TCRdist between CDR3 peptides within each V-J. Welch's t-statistics and random forest reduced fewer than 550 V-J features to 13, which were used in a naive Bayes classifier (R e1071). TCRdb redid the processing of the public reads, applying fastp at Q25 and MiXCR, and retained in-frame beta chains. Each entry merges the rows of one CDR3 protein and shows their most common DNA and genes. What appears here as the V and J calls and clone size reflects TCRdb's work, not the paper's. This sample has under 700,000 distinct CDR3 sequences in its table, and roughly 46% of those were observed once. Jointly, the top ten make up about 8.2% of the sample.

A patient counted as having stable Graves' hyperthyroidism if no progression to ophthalmopathy occurred over 18 months of follow-up. Hyperthyroidism patients were aged 18 to 65 years and newly diagnosed, with disease duration of less than 2 months. Patients with uncontrolled infections, other autoimmune diseases, pregnancy or lactation were excluded. Diagnoses were based on clinical symptoms, serum thyroxine and TRAb, thyroid ultrasound and orbital computed tomography. Total RNA was extracted using Trizol reagent, and RNA quality was assessed on an Agilent 2100 Bioanalyzer. On this clonotype: Its antigen is still unknown. Per-base qualities were not stored, and no clone one base away is much larger.

The V and J segments used are TRBV25-1 and TRBJ1-2, and 9 junction bases match TRBD1. Sequenced input: peripheral blood or thyroid tissue (not recorded which). The TCR sequence derives from a woman aged 18-29 years with Graves' hyperthyroidism. Donor details come from another sample of the same person, matched by shared clones. The sequenced DNA: TGTGCCAGTAGTAGAGCCCCCGGGACAGGGTATGGCTACACCTTC. It specifies CASSRAPGTGYGYTF.